One and the same sample provided the 6 T cell receptor beta chains below, sequenced in a study of read filtering for tumor transcriptome and immune sequencing. The library was built from roughly 400 ng RNA with molecular barcoded adaptors for alpha/delta and beta/gamma chains. MiXCR, applied by TCRdb to the reads, yields one record per CDR3 protein. This repertoire shows about 93,000 distinct CDR3 sequences, about 22% found once; its top ten account for roughly an eighth. Sequencing was carried out using a population of CD138-negative cells sorted from bone marrow. The receptors were sampled from a donor at least 40 years old with multiple myeloma.

In this sample, this clonotype turned up a few times. The gene calls are TRBV4-1 and TRBJ2-5; the D gene is possibly TRBD1 (6 bases). Germline V gives CDR1 MGHRA, CDR2 YSYEKL. The CDR3 has 13 residues. Trimming shortened V by 4 bases and J by 3 bases, and 9 bases separated the two germline ends. The CDR3 bases are TGCGCCAGCAGCCGGGGGCCTAAAGAGACCCAGTACTTC. It translates to CASSRGPKETQYF.

This clonotype was seen a handful of times. A much larger clone lies one base from this, so it may be a read error. The CDR3 DNA is TGTGCCAGCAGAGCCCCGGGGGGCGATCAGCCCCAGCATTTT. Translating it yields CASRAPGGDQPQHF. This sequence joins TRBV28 and TRBJ1-5, with D possibly TRBD1 on 6 matching bases. Trimming stripped 6 bases from V and 5 bases from J, with 14 bases between. Germline V CDR1 and CDR2: MDHEN, SYDVKM. The CDR3 has 14 amino acids.

This clonotype was detected many times. J is TRBJ2-1 and V is TRBV2; 8 bases map to TRBD1. V was pared by 8 bases and J by 4 bases, with 1 base of the junction left unmatched. The CDR3 sequence is 12 residues long. Germline CDR1 SNHLY, CDR2 FYNNEI. CDR3 loop: CASGTGYNEQFF. The DNA of the CDR3 is TGTGCCAGCGGGACAGGATACAATGAGCAGTTCTTC.

As regards this clonotype: A read error may explain this, as a much larger clone is one base away. CDR3: CSVVLDTEAFF. CDR3 nucleotides: TGCAGCGTTGTTTTGGACACTGAAGCTTTCTTT. The chain uses TRBV29-1 and TRBJ1-1; D remains ambiguous. The CDR3 is 11 amino acids. Germline loops: CDR1 SQVTM, CDR2 ANQGSEA. Trimming left V 4 bases short and J 3 bases short, with 6 bases between.

The chain uses TRBV27 and TRBJ2-4; unclear D gene. The CDR3 contains 15 residues. V shed 3 bases and J shed 0 bases, with 9 bases lying between them. CDR1 and CDR2 from the germline V gene are MNHEY and SMNVEV (reference sequence). CDR3: CASSFRSLAKNIQYF. The CDR3, as DNA: TGTGCCAGCAGTTTCCGATCCCTAGCCAAAAACATTCAGTACTTC.

This clonotype has a handful of counts. The V call is TRBV30, the J call TRBJ1-2; possibly TRBD1 for D (6 bases). Germline CDR1 is GTSNPN and CDR2 is SVGIG (reference sequence). This CDR3 is 13 amino acids long. Trimming took off 5 bases at V and 8 bases at J, with 18 bases between the two ends. CDR3 DNA: TGTGCCTGGTCCTTAAACAGGGTCGGGGGCTACACCTTC. Encoded protein: CAWSLNRVGGYTF.